This TCR beta chain originates from a study of control samples from healthy donors and cancer patients. Clones were sequenced by immunoSEQ multiplex PCR, and TCRdb holds only the in-frame ones, with some missing. The sample has roughly 130,000 clones, 80% to 95% seen once; the top ten hold about 2.6%. The CDR3 is 14 amino acids. Germline CDR1 SQVTM, CDR2 ANQGSEA. V shed 0 bases and J 8 bases; nucleotides not matched to a gene: 5. Sequencing was carried out using blood. The TCR originated in a man aged 18 to 29 in good health. The V gene is TRBV29-1, the J gene TRBJ1-3; 9 bases are a match to TRBD1. The CDR3 DNA sequence: TGCAGCGTTGAAGACGAGACAGGGGGTCACACCATATATTTT. Translation gives CSVEDETGGHTIYF.